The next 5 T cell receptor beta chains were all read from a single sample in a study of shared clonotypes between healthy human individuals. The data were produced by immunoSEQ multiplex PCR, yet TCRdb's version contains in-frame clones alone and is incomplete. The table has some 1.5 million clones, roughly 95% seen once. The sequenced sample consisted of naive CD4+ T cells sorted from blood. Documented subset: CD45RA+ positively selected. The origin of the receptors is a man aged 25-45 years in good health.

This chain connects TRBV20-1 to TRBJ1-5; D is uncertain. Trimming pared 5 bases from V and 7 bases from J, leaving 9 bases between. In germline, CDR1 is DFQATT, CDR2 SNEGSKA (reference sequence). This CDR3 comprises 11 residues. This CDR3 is CSAGNLQPQHF. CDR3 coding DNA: TGCAGTGCTGGAAATTTGCAGCCCCAGCATTTT.

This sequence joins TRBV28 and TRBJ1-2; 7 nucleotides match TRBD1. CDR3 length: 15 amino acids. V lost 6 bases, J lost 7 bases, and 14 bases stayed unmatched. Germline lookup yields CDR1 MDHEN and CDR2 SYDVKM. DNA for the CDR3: TGTGCCAGCAGGCTATTTGGAGGGGGCGCATTTGGCTACACCTTC. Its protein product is CASRLFGGGAFGYTF.

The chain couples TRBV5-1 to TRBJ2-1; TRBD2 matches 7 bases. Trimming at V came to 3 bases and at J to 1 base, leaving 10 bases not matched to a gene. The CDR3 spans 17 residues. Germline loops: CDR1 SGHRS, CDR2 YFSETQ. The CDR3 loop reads CASSSTGGTVSYNEQFF. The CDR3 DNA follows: TGCGCCAGCAGCTCTACCGGGGGGACGGTTTCCTACAATGAGCAGTTCTTC.

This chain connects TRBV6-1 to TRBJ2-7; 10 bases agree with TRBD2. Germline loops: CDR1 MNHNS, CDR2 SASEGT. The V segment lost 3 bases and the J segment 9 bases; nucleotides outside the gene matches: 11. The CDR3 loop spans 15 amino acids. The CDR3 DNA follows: TGTGCCAGCAGTGATAGGTTTGGACTAGCGGTTGCGCAGTACTTC. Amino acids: CASSDRFGLAVAQYF.

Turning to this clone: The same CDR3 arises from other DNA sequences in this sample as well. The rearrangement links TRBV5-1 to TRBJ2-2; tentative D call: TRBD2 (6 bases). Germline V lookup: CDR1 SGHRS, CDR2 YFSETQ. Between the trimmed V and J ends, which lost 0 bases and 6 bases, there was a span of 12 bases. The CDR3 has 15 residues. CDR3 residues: CASSLAGGLAGELFF. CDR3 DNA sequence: TGCGCCAGCAGCTTGGCCGGAGGGTTGGCCGGGGAGCTGTTTTTT.